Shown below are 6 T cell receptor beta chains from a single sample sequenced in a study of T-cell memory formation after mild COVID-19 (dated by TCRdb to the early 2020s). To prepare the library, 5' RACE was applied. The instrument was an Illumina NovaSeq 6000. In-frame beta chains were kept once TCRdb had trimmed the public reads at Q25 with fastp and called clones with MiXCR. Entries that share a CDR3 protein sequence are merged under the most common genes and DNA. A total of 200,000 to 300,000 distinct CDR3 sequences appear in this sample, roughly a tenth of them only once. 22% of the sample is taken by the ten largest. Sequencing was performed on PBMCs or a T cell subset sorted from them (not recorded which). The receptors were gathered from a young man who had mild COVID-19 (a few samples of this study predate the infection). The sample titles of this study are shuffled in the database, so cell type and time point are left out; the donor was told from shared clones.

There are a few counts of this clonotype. CDR3 loop: CASSQRQGVRETQYF. The CDR3 region has the DNA TGTGCCAGCAGTCAACGACAGGGTGTTAGAGAGACCCAGTACTTC. The chain joins TRBV7-2 to TRBJ2-5, with TRBD1 identical over 7 bases. Germline V gene sequence: CDR1 SGHTA, CDR2 FQGNSA. The CDR3 sequence is 15 residues long. Germline trimming cut 6 bases from V and 4 bases from J; bases unmatched to any gene: 11.

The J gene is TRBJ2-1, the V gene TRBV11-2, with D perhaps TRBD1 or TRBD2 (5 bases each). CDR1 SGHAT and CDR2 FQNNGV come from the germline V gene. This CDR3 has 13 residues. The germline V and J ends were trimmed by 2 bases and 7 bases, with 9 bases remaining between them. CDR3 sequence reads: CASSLLGENEQFF. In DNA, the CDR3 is TGTGCCAGCAGCTTATTAGGGGAGAATGAGCAGTTCTTC.

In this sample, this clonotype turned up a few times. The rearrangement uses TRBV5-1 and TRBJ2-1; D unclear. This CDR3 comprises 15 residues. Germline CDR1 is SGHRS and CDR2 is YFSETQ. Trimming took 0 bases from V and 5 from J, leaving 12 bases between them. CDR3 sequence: CASSLGRPRNNEQFF. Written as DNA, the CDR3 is TGCGCCAGCAGCTTGGGACGGCCTCGAAACAATGAGCAGTTCTTC.

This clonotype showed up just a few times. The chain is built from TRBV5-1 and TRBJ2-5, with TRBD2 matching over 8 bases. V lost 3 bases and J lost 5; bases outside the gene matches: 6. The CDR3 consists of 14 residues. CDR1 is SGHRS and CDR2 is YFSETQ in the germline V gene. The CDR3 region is CASSSAGGWETQYF. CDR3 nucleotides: TGCGCCAGCAGCTCGGCGGGGGGCTGGGAGACCCAGTACTTC.

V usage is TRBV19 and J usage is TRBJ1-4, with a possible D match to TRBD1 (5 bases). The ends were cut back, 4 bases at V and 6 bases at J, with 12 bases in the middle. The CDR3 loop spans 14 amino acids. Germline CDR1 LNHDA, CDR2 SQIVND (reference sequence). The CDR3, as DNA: TGTGCCAGTAGTAGGGGGGACGGCGATGAAAAACTGTTTTTT. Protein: CASSRGDGDEKLFF. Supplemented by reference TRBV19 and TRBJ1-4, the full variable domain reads DGGITQSPKYLFRKEGQNVTLSCEQNLNHDAMYWYRQDPGQGLRLIYYSQIVNDFQKGDIAEGYSVSREKKESFPLTVTSAQKNPTAFYLCASSRGDGDEKLFFGSGTQLSVL.

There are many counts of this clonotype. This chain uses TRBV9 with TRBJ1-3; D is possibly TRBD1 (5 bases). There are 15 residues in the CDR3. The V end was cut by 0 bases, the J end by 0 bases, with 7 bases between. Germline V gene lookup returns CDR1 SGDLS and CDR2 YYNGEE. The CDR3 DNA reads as TGTGCCAGCAGCGTAGAGGGGAACTCTGGAAACACCATATATTTT. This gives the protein CASSVEGNSGNTIYF.